This T cell receptor (beta chain) was identified in a study of control samples from healthy donors and cancer patients. V gave up 2 bases and J gave up 0 bases, with 7 bases separating them. CDR3 size: 14 residues. Germline assignment: CDR1 SGHNT and CDR2 YYREEE (reference sequence). TCRdb's table, derived via immunoSEQ multiplex PCR, lists solely in-frame clones and lacks some. The sample lists 120,000 to 150,000 clones, more than 85% occurring once. This sequence joins TRBV5-4 and TRBJ2-3; perhaps TRBD2 as D (5 bases). Material: blood. The TCR was taken from a man aged 25-45 years in good health. As DNA, the CDR3 is TGTGCCAGCAGCTTATCGGGGAGCACAGATACGCAGTATTTT. This translates into CASSLSGSTDTQYF.